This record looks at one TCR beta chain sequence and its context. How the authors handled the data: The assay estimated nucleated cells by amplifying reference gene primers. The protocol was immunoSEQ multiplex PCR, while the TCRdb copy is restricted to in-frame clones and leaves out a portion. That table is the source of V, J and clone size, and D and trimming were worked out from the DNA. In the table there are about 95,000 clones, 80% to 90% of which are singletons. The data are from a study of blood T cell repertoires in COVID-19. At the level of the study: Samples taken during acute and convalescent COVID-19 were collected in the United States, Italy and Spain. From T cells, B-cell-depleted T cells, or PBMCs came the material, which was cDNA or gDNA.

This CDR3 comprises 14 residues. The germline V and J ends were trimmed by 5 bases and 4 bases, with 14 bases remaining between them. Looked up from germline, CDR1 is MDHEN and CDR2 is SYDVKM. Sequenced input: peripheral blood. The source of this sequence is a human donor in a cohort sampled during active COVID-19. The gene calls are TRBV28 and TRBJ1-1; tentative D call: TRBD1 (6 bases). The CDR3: CASSTRGGATEAFF. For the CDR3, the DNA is TGTGCCAGCAGTACCAGGGGTGGCGCCACTGAAGCTTTCTTT.